What follows are 25 T cell receptor beta chains derived from one specimen sequenced in a study of CXCR4 blockade with PD-1 therapy in pancreatic cancer (dated by TCRdb to about 2019). Library creation used the immunoSEQ multiplex PCR assay. The clones in this table, taken by TCRdb from immuneACCESS, are in-frame only. Not every clone is retained; where verified, under half of the shortfall comes from an unresolved V gene, and the cause of the rest is unknown. The sample table holds approximately 3,500 clones, of which 40% to 60% were seen once. In total, the top ten clones hold 15% to 20% of the sample. The sequenced material came from tumor tissue. These receptors were collected from a human donor with pancreatic ductal adenocarcinoma.

The V and J genes are TRBV4-1 and TRBJ2-1; 9 bases line up with TRBD2. This CDR3 contains 14 residues. The junction had 7 bases not matched to a gene; V was cut back by 5 bases and J by 8 bases. Germline CDR1 is MGHRA and CDR2 is YSYEKL. The DNA of the CDR3 is TGCGCCAGCAGCGCCTCGGGACTAGCCCATGAGCAGTTCTTC. Residues: CASSASGLAHEQFF.

This clone has more than one count but fewer than ten. The CDR3, as DNA: TGTGCCATCAGTGAGTCTGACAACCAAAGGACCCAGTACTTC. Protein sequence: CAISESDNQRTQYF. The J gene is TRBJ2-5, the V gene TRBV10-3; no firm D call. The germline V gene has CDR1 ENHRY and CDR2 SYGVKD. Trimming took off 0 bases at V and 7 bases at J, with 12 bases between the two ends. The CDR3 totals 14 residues.

The CDR3 nucleotides read TGTGCTAGTGCCTGGACAGGGACTAATGAAAAACTGTTTTTT. Amino acid sequence: CASAWTGTNEKLFF. V and J are TRBV12-5 and TRBJ1-4; 8 bases align to TRBD1. The CDR3 is 14 amino acids. Trimming at V came to 7 bases and at J to 2 bases, leaving 3 bases not matched to a gene. Germline CDR1 and CDR2: LGHNT and FRNRAP.

V usage is TRBV29-1 and J usage is TRBJ2-5, with D perhaps matching TRBD1 (6 bases). Trimming stripped 7 bases from V and 5 bases from J, with 17 bases between. In germline, CDR1 is SQVTM, CDR2 ANQGSEA. The CDR3 is 13 amino acids. The CDR3 region has the DNA TGCAGCGCCACAAGAACAGGGTCGGAGACCCAGTACTTC. This gives the protein CSATRTGSETQYF.

The V call is TRBV29-1, the J call TRBJ1-1, with D unclear. From germline, CDR1 is SQVTM and CDR2 ANQGSEA. The V gene lost 5 bases and the J gene lost 0 bases, with 13 bases spanning the gap. The CDR3 extends over 14 amino acids. The CDR3 sequence: CSVLSPSVNTEAFF. As DNA, the CDR3 is TGCAGCGTTCTGTCCCCAAGCGTGAACACTGAAGCTTTCTTT.

Concerning this clone: Different DNA sequences within this sample yield the same CDR3. This chain uses TRBV30 with TRBJ2-7; possible D gene TRBD1, 6 bases. The CDR3 has 15 residues. Germline values: CDR1 GTSNPN, CDR2 SVGIG (reference sequence). The V and J ends lost 2 bases and 2 bases respectively, with 16 bases between them. The CDR3 region is CAWSTGTGIPYEQYF. The CDR3 DNA is TGTGCCTGGAGTACCGGAACAGGGATTCCCTACGAGCAGTACTTC.

This clone has a handful of counts. The chain employs TRBV6-8 and TRBJ1-3; a possible D gene is TRBD1 (5 bases). The CDR3 spans 13 residues. Germline CDR1 is MNHGY and CDR2 is SAAAGT. The V end lost 7 bases, the J end lost 5 bases, and 12 bases lay between the germline ends. CDR3 DNA sequence: TGTGCCAGCATCCAGGGCTCGAGAAACACCATATATTTT. It yields the protein CASIQGSRNTIYF.

The chain has TRBV28 and TRBJ1-5; perhaps TRBD1 as D (6 bases). The CDR3 totals 14 residues. Germline-derived CDR1 and CDR2 are MDHEN and SYDVKM. Trimming pared 8 bases from V and 0 bases from J, leaving 11 bases between. The CDR3 spells CASVTGDSNQPQHF. DNA of the CDR3: TGTGCCAGCGTGACAGGCGATAGCAATCAGCCCCAGCATTTT.

The CDR3 bases are TGTGCCAGCAGCGGACAGAATGAAAAACTGTTTTTT. This translates into CASSGQNEKLFF. The genes are TRBV25-1 and TRBJ1-4, with D maybe TRBD1 (6 bases). Germline V gives CDR1 MGHDK, CDR2 SYGVNS. V lost 6 bases to trimming and J lost 5 bases, with 7 bases between them. The CDR3 is made up of 12 amino acids.

This clone is labeled medium-sized. The V call is TRBV9, the J call TRBJ2-5, with 7 bases identical to TRBD2. This CDR3 spans 15 amino acids. Germline V lookup: CDR1 SGDLS, CDR2 YYNGEE. V lost 0 bases, J lost 5 bases, and 7 bases stayed unmatched. The CDR3, as DNA: TGTGCCAGCAGCGTAGGGAACGGGAGGTCGGAGACCCAGTACTTC. This gives the protein CASSVGNGRSETQYF.

V gene TRBV30 combines with J gene TRBJ2-3, with a possible D match to TRBD2 (6 bases). V shed 1 base and J shed 6 bases, with 11 bases lying between them. CDR1 is GTSNPN and CDR2 is SVGIG in the germline V gene (reference sequence). This CDR3 has 13 amino acids. The CDR3: CAWSGGLRDTQYF. CDR3 coding DNA: TGTGCCTGGAGTGGGGGACTCCGGGATACGCAGTATTTT.

This chain links TRBV28 with TRBJ1-4; D is perhaps TRBD1 (5 bases). CDR3 length: 14 amino acids. Looked up from germline, CDR1 is MDHEN and CDR2 is SYDVKM. The ends were cut back, 3 bases at V and 7 bases at J, with 12 bases in the middle. CDR3 amino acids: CASSFWGDPEKLFF. In DNA form, the CDR3 reads TGTGCCAGCAGTTTCTGGGGGGATCCTGAAAAACTGTTTTTT.

CDR3 DNA: TGCAGCGTTGCGTCAACTGGAAACACCATATATTTT. Amino acids: CSVASTGNTIYF. V is TRBV29-1 and J is TRBJ1-3; unclear D gene. V dropped 4 bases and J dropped 2 bases, with 6 bases sitting between them. This CDR3 spans 12 amino acids. Germline V gene data show CDR1 as SQVTM and CDR2 as ANQGSEA.

This clone appeared a few times. This rearrangement joins TRBV27 to TRBJ2-1; D is perhaps TRBD1 or TRBD2 (5 bases each). V was pared by 4 bases and J by 0 bases, with 13 bases between. Per the germline V gene, CDR1 is MNHEY and CDR2 is SMNVEV (reference sequence). The CDR3 has 16 residues. CDR3 sequence: CASSSDGTSSYNEQFF. Written as DNA, the CDR3 is TGTGCCAGCAGTTCCGACGGGACCAGCTCCTACAATGAGCAGTTCTTC.

This chain joins TRBV28 and TRBJ1-2; D ambiguous. Trimming removed 10 bases from V and 3 bases from J, with 18 bases in between. CDR1 is MDHEN and CDR2 is SYDVKM in the germline V gene. The CDR3 contains 14 residues. The DNA of the CDR3 is TGTGCCACCACTAAAGGAGACTCCTACTATGGCTACACCTTC. Translated: CATTKGDSYYGYTF.

The V gene is TRBV28, the J gene TRBJ2-7, with D possibly being TRBD2 (7 bases). V lost 7 bases to trimming and J lost 4 bases, with 17 bases between them. Germline V gene lookup returns CDR1 MDHEN and CDR2 SYDVKM. The CDR3 totals 14 residues. CDR3 residues: CASTLPGGLYEQYF. CDR3 DNA sequence: TGTGCCAGCACCCTACCCGGGGGGCTGTACGAGCAGTACTTC.

The table lists this clone with a count of one. The genes are TRBV19 and TRBJ2-7; the D gene is possibly TRBD1 (5 bases). Germline CDR1 is LNHDA and CDR2 is SQIVND (reference sequence). V was cut by 4 bases and J by 5 bases, with 15 bases left in between. The length of the CDR3 is 14 residues. The DNA for the CDR3 is TGTGCCAGTAGTACATTGACAGCTCCCGACGAGCAGTACTTC. Translated: CASSTLTAPDEQYF.

This clone is medium-sized by share. V usage is TRBV9 and J usage is TRBJ2-2, with 8 bases fitting TRBD2. There are 17 residues in the CDR3. V shed 1 base and J 1 base; nucleotides not matched to a gene: 6. Germline values: CDR1 SGDLS, CDR2 YYNGEE. The CDR3 DNA sequence: TGTGCCAGCAGCGTACAAGCGGGAGCCTTGAACACCGGGGAGCTGTTTTTT. This codes for CASSVQAGALNTGELFF.

The rearrangement joins TRBV19 to TRBJ1-1, with a weak D call TRBD1 (5 bases). Germline CDR1 is LNHDA and CDR2 is SQIVND (reference sequence). The ends were cut back, 3 bases at V and 2 bases at J, with 10 bases in the middle. This CDR3 has 14 amino acids. This CDR3 is CASSIYWTNTEAFF. The CDR3 nucleotides are TGTGCCAGTAGTATTTACTGGACAAACACTGAAGCTTTCTTT.

The V call is TRBV19, the J call TRBJ2-7, with no clear D. V shed 5 bases and J shed 0 bases, with 14 bases lying between them. The CDR3 totals 15 residues. Germline CDR1 reads LNHDA; CDR2 reads SQIVND (reference sequence). Written as DNA, the CDR3 is TGTGCCAGTAGTGTCGCAAGTCATAGCTCCTACGAGCAGTACTTC. Its protein product is CASSVASHSSYEQYF.

The rearrangement links TRBV9 to TRBJ1-1; D gene ambiguous. The V gene lost 7 bases and the J gene lost 2 bases, with 12 bases spanning the gap. CDR1 and CDR2 (germline): SGDLS, YYNGEE. This CDR3 region has 13 residues. Here the CDR3 reads CASSPGVNTEAFF. The CDR3 coding sequence is TGTGCCAGCTCACCCGGGGTAAACACTGAAGCTTTCTTT. Together with reference TRBV9 and TRBJ1-1, the CDR3 gives the full variable domain: DSGVTQTPKHLITATGQRVTLRCSPRSGDLSVYWYQQSLDQGLQFLIQYYNGEERAKGNILERFSAQQFPDLHSELNLSSLELGDSALYFCASSPGVNTEAFFGQGTRLTVV.

V gene TRBV5-1 combines with J gene TRBJ1-2; a possible D gene is TRBD1 (5 bases). The CDR3 has 14 residues. V was pared by 2 bases and J by 2 bases, with 10 bases between. Germline CDR1 reads SGHRS; CDR2 reads YFSETQ. CDR3 residues: CASSLMTANYGYTF. CDR3 sequence (DNA): TGCGCCAGCAGCTTAATGACAGCAAACTATGGCTACACCTTC.

The rearrangement joins TRBV6-8 to TRBJ2-2; D might be TRBD2 (5 bases). In germline, CDR1 is MNHGY, CDR2 SAAAGT. The length of the CDR3 is 14 residues. V was pared by 8 bases and J by 5 bases, with 15 bases between. The CDR3 spells CASLLELVTGELFF. The CDR3 nucleotides are TGTGCCAGCCTCCTGGAACTAGTAACCGGGGAGCTGTTTTTT.

The rearrangement joins TRBV6-8 to TRBJ2-1, with TRBD2 as a possible D gene (5 bases). Between the trimmed V and J ends, which lost 2 bases and 2 bases, there was a span of 7 bases. The CDR3 has 14 residues. CDR1 is MNHGY, CDR2 SAAAGT, per germline. The CDR3, as DNA: TGTGCCAGCAGTTACACTAGAACCTACAATGAGCAGTTCTTC. Its protein is CASSYTRTYNEQFF.

J is TRBJ2-3 and V is TRBV19; D gene unclear. V was cut by 6 bases and J by 0 bases, with 7 bases left in between. Germline V gene sequence: CDR1 LNHDA, CDR2 SQIVND (reference sequence). The CDR3 spans 13 residues. CDR3 sequence reads: CASSGSSTDTQYF. The CDR3 DNA follows: TGTGCCAGTAGCGGGTCCAGCACAGATACGCAGTATTTT.